This T cell receptor beta chain is from a study of T-cell memory formation after mild COVID-19. TCR alpha and TCR beta cDNA libraries carrying sample barcodes and UMIs were produced by 5'RACE using constant-segment primers. In TCRdb, the 5' RACE reads were re-called with MiXCR into one record per CDR3 protein. The sample has fewer than 400,000 distinct CDR3 sequences; approximately 16% are singletons. With regard to this clonotype: The target antigen is unknown.

General study findings and limits: Memory from before infection featured some responding clones, which suggests cross-reactive memory joined. Confirmation was lacking for SARS-CoV-2 specificity of second-wave clones that peaked on day 37. Clones that contracted from day 15 to 85 were balanced CD4/CD8, while later expanders leaned CD4+.

The germline CDR1 and CDR2 sequences are MNHEY and SVGEGT. The CDR3 length is 18 residues. V trimming: 0 bases; J trimming: 0 bases; junction bases outside the gene matches: 0. J is TRBJ2-2 and V is TRBV6-2 or TRBV6-3, with TRBD2 matching 14 bases. This clonotype was sampled from a man aged 18 to 30 who had mild COVID-19 (a few samples of this study predate the infection). Cell type and time point are not known. Sequencing was done on a sample of PBMCs or a T cell subset sorted from them (not recorded which). The CDR3 DNA reads TGTGCCAGCAGTTACTCGACTAGCGGGGGGGCGAACACCGGGGAGCTGTTTTTT. Its translation is CASSYSTSGGANTGELFF.